Here is one T cell receptor beta chain with its context. No antigen is known for it. The naive CD8 fraction comprised CD45RO-negative cells positively selected for CCR7 and excluded terminally differentiated effector memory CD45RA+ cells. Germline lookup yields CDR1 MDHEN and CDR2 SYDVKM. The V segment lost 1 base and the J segment 5 bases; nucleotides outside the gene matches: 3. The CDR3 consists of 15 residues. These data come from a study of shared clonotypes between healthy human individuals. Overall study context: Three plates were used per donor for CD4 naive, three for CD4 memory, two for CD8 naive and one for CD8 memory. The study, taken as a whole, reports: Four donors shared around 5.1% of their naive CD4 clonotypes. All-four-donor shared clonotypes had higher generation probabilities than non-shared clonotypes did.

The deep-level immunoSEQ assay was used. Clones were sequenced by immunoSEQ multiplex PCR, and TCRdb holds only the in-frame ones, with some missing. The table has hundreds of thousands of clones, 95% to 98% seen once. The material sequenced was naive CD8+ T cells sorted from blood. This TCR came from a young man in good health. The V and J genes are TRBV28 and TRBJ2-1, with 9 bases fitting TRBD2. In DNA, the CDR3 is TGTGCCAGCAGTTTATTCAGACTAGCGGACAATGAGCAGTTCTTC. It is translated as CASSLFRLADNEQFF.